A selection of T cell receptor beta chains follows, all from one sample in a study of blood T cell repertoires in COVID-19. The assay was immunoSEQ multiplex PCR, and TCRdb's table has in-frame clones only and misses some. The sample carries about 220,000 clones, 80% to 90% recorded once. The sample taken for sequencing was PBMCs or T cells enriched from blood (not recorded which). These receptors were taken from a woman between 18 and 29 years old in a cohort exposed to, infected with or recovered from COVID-19 (not recorded which). CDR3s include the opening cysteine and the closing phenylalanine or tryptophan. A D gene is named only where the DNA matches it firmly. Rows may omit the clone size; those that give it use once, few, many or a size class.

v_call,j_call,d_call,clone_size,cdr3_nt,cdr3_aa
TRBV11-3,TRBJ2-7,.,once,TGTGCCAGCACATCCGGGACACCTATGCACGAGCAGTACTTC,CASTSGTPMHEQYF
TRBV7-9,TRBJ1-1,.,.,TGTGCCAGCAGCTACACCGGGGACACTGAAGCTTTCTTT,CASSYTGDTEAFF
TRBV11-2,TRBJ1-6,TRBD1,.,TGTGCCAGCAGCCCATCGGGACAGGGGAATTCACCCCTCCACTTT,CASSPSGQGNSPLHF
TRBV3-1/TRBV3-2,TRBJ2-1,TRBD1,.,TGTGCCAGCAGCCAAGTCTCCGACAGGGGATGGCAGCCGTTCTTC,CASSQVSDRGWQPFF
TRBV9,TRBJ2-1,TRBD2,.,TGTGCCAGCAGCGTAGGCAGCGGGAGGTACAATGAGCAGTTCTTC,CASSVGSGRYNEQFF
TRBV27,TRBJ2-7,TRBD2,.,TGTGCCAGCAGACCTCAGTCCGCGGGAGCGTACGAGCAGTACTTC,CASRPQSAGAYEQYF
TRBV3-1/TRBV3-2,TRBJ2-5,.,.,TGTGCCAGCAGCCAAGACAACAACAGGGTGGAGACCCAGTACTTC,CASSQDNNRVETQYF
TRBV24-1,TRBJ1-2,.,.,TGTGCCACCAGAAATGGGGGGAACTATGGCTACACCTTC,CATRNGGNYGYTF
TRBV28,TRBJ2-5,.,.,TGTGCCAGCTCGCGGGGAGAGACCCAGTACTTC,CASSRGETQYF
TRBV10-3,TRBJ1-2,TRBD1,.,TGTGCCATCAGTGACCCGGGACAGGGGGGCTATGGCTACACCTTC,CAISDPGQGGYGYTF
TRBV6-5,TRBJ1-5,.,.,TGTGCCAGCAAAACAGGTAGCAATCAGCCCCAGCATTTT,CASKTGSNQPQHF
TRBV10-2,TRBJ1-1,.,.,TGCGCCAGCAGTGTTGGGGCCGACCCTGAAGCTTTCTTT,CASSVGADPEAFF
TRBV7-9,TRBJ2-7,TRBD1,.,TGTGCCAGCAGCTTAGAGGACAGGGGGAGGGAGCAGTACTTC,CASSLEDRGREQYF
TRBV9,TRBJ1-2,.,.,TGTGCCAGCAGCCCGTCGGGGGGGCGCGACTATGGCTACACCTTC,CASSPSGGRDYGYTF
TRBV19,TRBJ2-1,TRBD1,.,TGTGCCAGTAGTATTCCCGGGACAGGGTTATACAATGAGCAGTTCTTC,CASSIPGTGLYNEQFF
TRBV3-1/TRBV3-2,TRBJ1-3,TRBD1,few,TGTGCCAGCAGCCAAGGGGACAGCGGACCAACAGGAAACACCATATATTTT,CASSQGDSGPTGNTIYF
TRBV20-1,TRBJ1-5,.,.,TGCAGTGCTAGTTTGTCTTATAGCAATCAGCCCCAGCATTTT,CSASLSYSNQPQHF
TRBV7-9,TRBJ1-1,TRBD1,.,TGTGCCAGCAGCGAGGGACAGGGGCAAGTTGAAGCTTTCTTT,CASSEGQGQVEAFF
TRBV21-1,TRBJ1-5,.,.,TGTGCCAGCACCATGGACAGGGGTTATCAGCCCCAGCATTTT,CASTMDRGYQPQHF
TRBV7-2,TRBJ1-1,.,once,TGTGCCAGCAGCTCTCGGAACAGGAACACTGAAGCTTTCTTT,CASSSRNRNTEAFF
TRBV9,TRBJ2-7,.,.,TGTGCCAGCAGCCCAAGAGGATTTCGGGGAGGCGAGCAGTACTTC,CASSPRGFRGGEQYF
TRBV30,TRBJ1-2,.,.,TGTGCCTACCTCGAGGGGGGGGTCCCTTATGGCTACACCTTC,CAYLEGGVPYGYTF
TRBV10-3,TRBJ1-1,.,.,TGTGCCATCAAGTTGTCAGGAGGGAACACTGAAGCTTTCTTT,CAIKLSGGNTEAFF
TRBV7-2,TRBJ2-4,TRBD1,.,TGTGCCAGCTCCCCCCAGGACAGGGTGGGAAACATTCAGTACTTC,CASSPQDRVGNIQYF
TRBV5-8,TRBJ1-5,.,.,TGTGCCAGCAGCTTGGGGGGGCCCGGGCAGCCCCAGCATTTT,CASSLGGPGQPQHF
TRBV28,TRBJ2-2,.,few,TGTGCCAGCAGCCGGACTGACACCGGGGAGCTGTTTTTT,CASSRTDTGELFF
TRBV12-3/TRBV12-4,TRBJ2-5,.,.,TGTGCCAGCAGGAGGCGAGAGACCCAGTACTTC,CASRRRETQYF
TRBV28,TRBJ2-4,.,.,TGTGCCAGCCGCCCGGGGGGCTCTGGAAACATTCAGTACTTC,CASRPGGSGNIQYF
TRBV7-7,TRBJ2-2,TRBD1,once,TGTGCTAGCAGCCCCGGACAGGGGAAGCCCGGGGAGCTGTTTTTT,CASSPGQGKPGELFF